The 25 T cell receptor beta chains listed next were all sequenced from one sample in a study of T-cell reconstitution after alpha-beta-depleted transplantation in children. Preparation of the TCRbeta library was carried out with unique molecular identifiers. TCRdb re-called the PCR reads through MiXCR, storing one row per CDR3 protein. The sample has fewer than 200,000 distinct CDR3 sequences, more than 6.5% seen once. Specimen: PBMCs from the stem cell graft donor, collected from the stem cell graft. The source of these receptors is a human donor who donated a stem cell graft to a child with Wiskott-Aldrich syndrome.

This clonotype was seen ten or more times. The V and J genes are TRBV24-1 and TRBJ2-5; TRBD2 matches 7 bases. With V trimmed by 0 bases and J by 5 bases, 5 bases remained unmatched. Looked up from germline, CDR1 is KGHDR and CDR2 is SFDVKD. The length of the CDR3 is 15 residues. CDR3 loop: CATSDLSGAGETQYF. The CDR3 DNA reads as TGTGCCACCAGTGATTTGTCGGGAGCGGGGGAGACCCAGTACTTC.

At least ten counts were recorded for this clonotype. This chain uses TRBV7-2 with TRBJ2-2; D gene ambiguous. Trimming shortened V by 3 bases and J by 5 bases, and 13 bases separated the two germline ends. The germline CDR1 and CDR2 sequences are SGHTA and FQGNSA. The CDR3 is 15 residues long. In DNA, the CDR3 is TGTGCCAGCAGCTTTATCAGAGGTCGGACCGGGGAGCTGTTTTTT. The encoded protein is CASSFIRGRTGELFF.

This clonotype was observed a handful of times. The chain combines TRBV19 with TRBJ1-5; 7 bases line up with TRBD1. Trimming at V came to 7 bases and at J to 4 bases, leaving 10 bases not matched to a gene. The CDR3 length is 15 residues. The V gene's germline CDR1 is LNHDA and CDR2 SQIVND (reference sequence). The CDR3 is CASKVGTVHNQPQHF. DNA of the CDR3: TGTGCCAGTAAGGTTGGGACAGTTCATAATCAGCCCCAGCATTTT.

This clonotype showed up many times. The chain carries TRBV20-1 and TRBJ2-2, with 14 bases aligning to TRBD2. CDR1 DFQATT and CDR2 SNEGSKA come from the germline V gene (reference sequence). Trimming cost V 6 bases and J 8 bases; bases outside gene matches: 5. This CDR3 is built from 14 residues. CDR3 residues: CSAQGLAGAGELFF. The DNA of the CDR3 is TGCAGTGCCCAGGGACTAGCGGGAGCGGGGGAGCTGTTTTTT.

This clonotype has ten or more counts. The V gene is TRBV7-9, the J gene TRBJ2-1; D is possibly TRBD1 (6 bases). Germline V gene sequence: CDR1 SEHNR, CDR2 FQNEAQ (reference sequence). This CDR3 has 14 amino acids. Trimming took 5 bases from V and 0 from J, leaving 8 bases between them. The CDR3 DNA sequence: TGTGCCAGCAGCCACAGGGACTCCTACAATGAGCAGTTCTTC. Translation gives CASSHRDSYNEQFF.

In its sample, this clonotype was seen many times. This chain links TRBV9 with TRBJ1-3; no definite D call. The length of the CDR3 is 13 residues. V gave up 4 bases and J gave up 0 bases, with 5 bases separating them. In germline, CDR1 is SGDLS, CDR2 YYNGEE. The CDR3 coding sequence is TGTGCCAGCAGCTTAGGCTCTGGAAACACCATATATTTT. Its protein product is CASSLGSGNTIYF.

This clonotype was observed at least ten times. The chain employs TRBV24-1 and TRBJ2-6, with D unclear. V lost 4 bases, J lost 0 bases, and 12 bases lay in between. Germline V gene lookup returns CDR1 KGHDR and CDR2 SFDVKD. CDR3 length equals 17 residues. Written as DNA, the CDR3 is TGTGCCACCAGTGACCCCGTTTTGGGCTCTGGGGCCAACGTCCTGACTTTC. This translates into CATSDPVLGSGANVLTF.

This clonotype was counted at least ten times. The chain links TRBV6-1 to TRBJ1-1; 7 bases map to TRBD1. There are 12 residues in the CDR3. Germline assignment: CDR1 MNHNS and CDR2 SASEGT. V was clipped by 10 bases and J by 4 bases; unmatched bases: 6. Here the CDR3 reads CATDRAVTEAFF. CDR3 bases: TGTGCCACCGACAGGGCGGTCACTGAAGCTTTCTTT.

This clonotype was found a few times. V is TRBV5-1 and J is TRBJ1-1, with D possibly matching TRBD1 (6 bases). The germline V gene has CDR1 SGHRS and CDR2 YFSETQ. The CDR3 spans 15 residues. Trimming removed 3 bases at V and 1 base at J, with 13 bases between. CDR3 in amino acids: CASSWGGTPNTEAFF. CDR3 nucleotides: TGCGCCAGCAGCTGGGGTGGGACACCGAACACTGAAGCTTTCTTT. Together with reference TRBV5-1 and TRBJ1-1, the CDR3 gives the full variable domain: KAGVTQTPRYLIKTRGQQVTLSCSPISGHRSVSWYQQTPGQGLQFLFEYFSETQRNKGNFPGRFSGRQFSNSRSEMNVSTLELGDSALYLCASSWGGTPNTEAFFGQGTRLTVV.

This clonotype has a count of ten or more. The J gene is TRBJ2-1, the V gene TRBV10-3; tentatively, D is TRBD2 (6 bases). V gave up 6 bases and J gave up 6 bases, with 18 bases separating them. CDR1 and CDR2 (germline): ENHRY, SYGVKD. The CDR3 has 15 residues. The CDR3 region has the DNA TGTGCCATCAGATCCCCGGCGGGATCAATCAATGAGCAGTTCTTC. The encoded protein is CAIRSPAGSINEQFF.

This clonotype was counted ten times or more. J is TRBJ1-5 and V is TRBV12-3 or TRBV12-4; D is ambiguous. There are 13 residues in the CDR3. V was pared by 2 bases and J by 6 bases, with 8 bases between. As DNA, the CDR3 is TGTGCCAGCAGTTTAACGGACGGTCAGCCCCAGCATTTT. Amino acids: CASSLTDGQPQHF.

The V call is TRBV20-1, the J call TRBJ2-5; TRBD2 matches at 7 bases. The germline gives CDR1 DFQATT, CDR2 SNEGSKA (reference sequence). The V segment lost 7 bases and the J segment 4 bases; nucleotides outside the gene matches: 9. The CDR3 runs to 13 residues. DNA of the CDR3: TGCAGTGGCGGAGTGGGGGGGGGAGAGACCCAGTACTTC. Protein sequence: CSGGVGGGETQYF.

This clonotype was seen repeatedly, ten times or more. The chain couples TRBV4-1 to TRBJ1-2; no firm D call. V lost 1 base to trimming and J lost 2 bases, with 11 bases between them. The germline gives CDR1 MGHRA, CDR2 YSYEKL. The CDR3 extends over 15 amino acids. The CDR3: CASSQGGLRNYGYTF. CDR3 bases: TGCGCCAGCAGCCAAGGAGGGTTGAGAAACTATGGCTACACCTTC.

Comments on this clonotype: A much larger clone differs by one base, so this may be a read error. J is TRBJ2-7 and V is TRBV13; 10 positions match TRBD1. The germline V gene has CDR1 PRHDT and CDR2 FYEKMQ (reference sequence). After removal of 5 bases from V and 6 bases from J, the junction contained 10 bases not matched to a gene. The CDR3 is 15 amino acids. CDR3 DNA sequence: TGTGCCAGCAGCCAAGACAGGGGGCCTCCCTGCGAGCAGTACTTC. It specifies CASSQDRGPPCEQYF.

This clonotype was detected a few times. The rearrangement joins TRBV29-1 to TRBJ2-7, with 10 bases that match TRBD1. Trimming removed 7 bases from V and 0 bases from J; junction bases left unmatched: 6. The germline CDR1 and CDR2 sequences are SQVTM and ANQGSEA. The CDR3 runs to 14 residues. CDR3 sequence (DNA): TGCAGCGCAATAGGACAGGGGGACTCCTACGAGCAGTACTTC. Protein sequence: CSAIGQGDSYEQYF.

This clonotype was seen ten or more times. The V and J genes are TRBV20-1 and TRBJ2-3; D gene ambiguous. Trimming left V 7 bases short and J 3 bases short, with 8 bases between. Germline V gives CDR1 DFQATT, CDR2 SNEGSKA (reference sequence). CDR3 length: 11 residues. The CDR3 spells CSVRKTDTQYF. The DNA for the CDR3 is TGCAGTGTCAGGAAAACAGATACGCAGTATTTT.

This clonotype has at least ten counts. The chain is built from TRBV12-3 or TRBV12-4 and TRBJ2-4; D possibly matches TRBD1 or TRBD2 (5 bases each). V was clipped by 5 bases and J by 9 bases, with 11 bases between them. The CDR3 runs 12 residues. The CDR3 spells CASSPGTAIQYF. CDR3 in DNA: TGTGCCAGCAGTCCCGGGACCGCCATTCAGTACTTC.

This clonotype was seen repeatedly, ten times or more. The V gene is TRBV20-1, the J gene TRBJ2-7; 9 nucleotides agree with TRBD1. Losses at the gene ends were 5 bases for V and 5 bases for J; bases not matched to a gene: 10. The CDR3 has 14 residues. Per germline, CDR1 DFQATT and CDR2 SNEGSKA (reference sequence). The CDR3 bases are TGCAGTGCTTCCTTCCGGGACAGGGCCCACGAGCAGTACTTC. Residues: CSASFRDRAHEQYF.

The J gene is TRBJ2-2, the V gene TRBV5-6; 10 bases map to TRBD1. V lost 5 bases to trimming and J lost 2 bases; unmatched junction nucleotides: 6. Germline-derived CDR1 and CDR2 are SGHDT and YYEEEE. The CDR3 runs 16 residues. Here the CDR3 reads CASSLTGGPNTGELFF. The CDR3 nucleotides read TGTGCCAGCAGTCTGACAGGGGGCCCTAACACCGGGGAGCTGTTTTTT.

This clonotype was seen ten or more times. This chain links TRBV18 with TRBJ2-1, with D perhaps TRBD1 (5 bases). CDR1 and CDR2 (germline): KGHSH, LQKENI. V shed 4 bases and J shed 5 bases, with 15 bases lying between them. This CDR3 contains 15 residues. CDR3 DNA: TGTGCCAGCTCACAAACAGGACGTCTCCACAATGAGCAGTTCTTC. Protein sequence: CASSQTGRLHNEQFF.

This clonotype was seen ten or more times. The gene calls are TRBV5-5 and TRBJ1-1, with 8 bases lining up with TRBD1. CDR3 size: 15 residues. Germline V gene sequence: CDR1 SGHKS, CDR2 YYEKEE (reference sequence). V shed 2 bases and J 0 bases; nucleotides not matched to a gene: 3. CDR3 in DNA: TGTGCCAGCAGCTTTCAGGGGGCTATGAACACTGAAGCTTTCTTT. The encoded protein is CASSFQGAMNTEAFF.

There are many counts of this clonotype. The chain employs TRBV4-3 and TRBJ2-1, with D possibly matching TRBD2 (5 bases). The CDR3 is 17 residues long. Trimming took off 1 base at V and 0 bases at J, with 13 bases between the two ends. Germline CDR1 and CDR2: LGHNA and YSLEER. The CDR3 nucleotides are TGCGCCAGCAGCCAAGCCGGACTGTCGAGCTCCTACAATGAGCAGTTCTTC. Encoded protein: CASSQAGLSSSYNEQFF.

On this clonotype itself: A much bigger clone sits one base away, suggesting this may be a read error. The chain is built from TRBV27 and TRBJ1-1; 7 nucleotides align to TRBD1. The CDR3 covers 14 residues. From germline, CDR1 is MNHEY and CDR2 SMNVEV (reference sequence). V shed 0 bases and J 3 bases; nucleotides not matched to a gene: 1. The CDR3 loop is CASSLSRGHTEAFF. CDR3 in DNA: TGTGCCAGCAGTTTATCAAGGGGGCACACTGAAGCTTTCTTT.

This clonotype has a count of ten or more. J is TRBJ2-5 and V is TRBV28; D may match TRBD1 or TRBD2 (5 bases each). The CDR3 has 14 residues. Trimming left V 5 bases short and J 5 bases short, with 15 bases between. CDR1 and CDR2 (germline): MDHEN, SYDVKM. CDR3: CASSHPLGRETQYF. The CDR3 DNA sequence: TGTGCCAGCAGTCACCCGCTGGGACGGGAGACCCAGTACTTC.

This clonotype was detected a few times. The V call is TRBV18, the J call TRBJ2-2; 8 bases fit TRBD2. J was trimmed by 2 bases and V by 3 bases; bases with no gene match: 11. The CDR3 is 18 residues long. The germline V gene has CDR1 KGHSH and CDR2 LQKENI. The CDR3 here is CASSPFGTREKNTGELFF. The CDR3 nucleotides are TGTGCCAGCTCACCTTTCGGGACTAGAGAAAAAAACACCGGGGAGCTGTTTTTT.